This T cell receptor beta chain stems from a study of radiation and T cells in renal cell carcinoma. Study-level findings and limits: Pretreatment tumor biopsies were lacking, so baseline clonotypes are unknown. Top tumor clonotypes rose in blood 2 weeks post-radiation, then contracted.

A remark on this clone: Its target is not known.

Time point specified: blood 4 weeks post-SBRT, at nephrectomy. Noted treatment: 15 Gy SBRT to primary tumor, nephrectomy 4 weeks later. Nephrectomy followed 15 Gy stereotactic body radiation by 4 weeks. Clear cell pathology was present in this patient's renal cell carcinoma. Per germline, CDR1 MNHEY and CDR2 SMNVEV (reference sequence). The CDR3 runs to 16 residues. The V gene end was trimmed by 5 bases and the J gene end by 0 bases; junction bases not matched to a gene: 10. The table came from immunoSEQ multiplex PCR; TCRdb's copy has only in-frame clones and leaves some out. The repertoire includes around 81,000 clones, around four fifths of them detected once, and 9.4% sits in the top ten.

V gene TRBV27 combines with J gene TRBJ2-7; 7 nucleotides agree with TRBD1. This clonotype originated in a man in his fifties or sixties with renal cell carcinoma. Sample: blood, taken from a patient whose treatment included radiotherapy and nephrectomy. The CDR3 region is CASSPIDRAASYEQYF. In DNA form, the CDR3 reads TGTGCCAGCAGTCCGATCGACAGGGCGGCCTCCTACGAGCAGTACTTC.